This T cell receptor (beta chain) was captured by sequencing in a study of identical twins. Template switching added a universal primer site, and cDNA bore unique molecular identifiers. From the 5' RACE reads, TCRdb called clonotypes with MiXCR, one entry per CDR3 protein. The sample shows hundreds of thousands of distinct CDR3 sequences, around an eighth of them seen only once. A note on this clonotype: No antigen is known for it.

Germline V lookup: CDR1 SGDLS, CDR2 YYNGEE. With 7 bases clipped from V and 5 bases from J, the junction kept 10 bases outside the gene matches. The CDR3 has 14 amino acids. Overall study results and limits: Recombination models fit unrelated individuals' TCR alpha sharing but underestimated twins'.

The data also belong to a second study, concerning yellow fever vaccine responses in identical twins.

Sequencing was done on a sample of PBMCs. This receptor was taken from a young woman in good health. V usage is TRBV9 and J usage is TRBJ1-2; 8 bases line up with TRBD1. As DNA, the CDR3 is TGTGCCAGCCGGCGGACAGGGCTTAGGTATGGCTACACCTTC. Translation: CASRRTGLRYGYTF.